This T cell receptor (beta chain) was sequenced in a study of radiotherapy plus CTLA-4 blockade in lung cancer. Whole-study findings and limits: Peripheral blood showed expansion of tumor-derived TCR clones after radiotherapy and ipilimumab. It was early blood T cell clone dynamics, with interferon-beta, that reportedly best predicted response.

This CDR3 has 17 residues. Germline lookup yields CDR1 LNHNV and CDR2 YYDKDF (reference sequence). Unmatched junction bases numbered 9, after V lost 0 bases and J lost 5 bases. Worth noting for this clone: Its antigen is currently unknown.

It was focal radiation plus CTLA-4 blockade with ipilimumab that patients with chemo-refractory metastatic non-small-cell lung cancer received. The assay was immunoSEQ multiplex PCR, and TCRdb's table has in-frame clones only and misses some. The sample contains over 100,000 clones, 85% to 90% of which appear only once. This sequence was found in a human donor with non-small cell lung cancer that progressed on radiotherapy plus ipilimumab. The chain is built from TRBV15 and TRBJ2-3, with TRBD1 matching over 9 bases. The specimen was peripheral blood, collected from a patient treated with radiotherapy plus ipilimumab. DNA for the CDR3: TGTGCCACCAGCAGAGACCCACCGGGACAGGGAGAAGATACGCAGTATTTT. Residues: CATSRDPPGQGEDTQYF.